The present T cell receptor (beta chain) was sequenced within a study of beta chain features in type 1 diabetes. At the level of the study: The examined sorted cells totaled around 100,000,000 across samples.

Study-wide findings and caveats: Moderate yet significant TCRB CDR3 shortening was seen in Type 1 diabetes patients in all four CD4+ subsets.

This CDR3 spans 14 amino acids. V gave up 3 bases and J gave up 3 bases, with 11 bases separating them. Germline V lookup: CDR1 MDHEN, CDR2 SYDVKM. Expressed TCRB transcripts were sequenced, since all the RNA that had been isolated was reverse transcribed. Naive, central memory and regulatory T cell samples averaged roughly 3.7 million immunoSEQ reads each. The table came from immunoSEQ multiplex PCR; TCRdb's copy has only in-frame clones and leaves some out. The sample contains 60,000 or so clones, 52% of which appear only once. Regarding this clone: Antigen: not known.

This sequence was found in a woman aged 40 to 50 with type 1 diabetes. Material: Tregs from blood. V usage is TRBV28 and J usage is TRBJ1-2; D not certain. CDR3 amino acids: CASSLFAGDYGYTF. CDR3 DNA: TGTGCCAGCAGTTTGTTCGCCGGAGACTATGGCTACACCTTC.